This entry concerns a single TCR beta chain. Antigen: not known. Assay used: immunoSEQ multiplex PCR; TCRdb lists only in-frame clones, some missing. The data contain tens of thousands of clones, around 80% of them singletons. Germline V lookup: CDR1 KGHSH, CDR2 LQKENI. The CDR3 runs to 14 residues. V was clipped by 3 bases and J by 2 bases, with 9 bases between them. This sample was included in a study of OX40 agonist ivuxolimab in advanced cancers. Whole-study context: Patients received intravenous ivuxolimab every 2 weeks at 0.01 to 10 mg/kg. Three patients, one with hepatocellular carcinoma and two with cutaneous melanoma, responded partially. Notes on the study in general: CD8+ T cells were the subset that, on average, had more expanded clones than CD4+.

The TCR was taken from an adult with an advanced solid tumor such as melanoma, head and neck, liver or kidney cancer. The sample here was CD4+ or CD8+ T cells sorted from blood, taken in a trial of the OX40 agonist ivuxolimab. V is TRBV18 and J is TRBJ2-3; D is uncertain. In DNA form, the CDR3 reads TGTGCCAGCTCACCGCGCCTAGACACAGATACGCAGTATTTT. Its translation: CASSPRLDTDTQYF. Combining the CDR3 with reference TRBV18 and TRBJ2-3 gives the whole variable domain NAGVMQNPRHLVRRRGQEARLRCSPMKGHSHVYWYRQLPEEGLKFMVYLQKENIIDESGMPKERFSAEFPKEGPSILRIQQVVRGDSAAYFCASSPRLDTDTQYFGPGTRLTVL.